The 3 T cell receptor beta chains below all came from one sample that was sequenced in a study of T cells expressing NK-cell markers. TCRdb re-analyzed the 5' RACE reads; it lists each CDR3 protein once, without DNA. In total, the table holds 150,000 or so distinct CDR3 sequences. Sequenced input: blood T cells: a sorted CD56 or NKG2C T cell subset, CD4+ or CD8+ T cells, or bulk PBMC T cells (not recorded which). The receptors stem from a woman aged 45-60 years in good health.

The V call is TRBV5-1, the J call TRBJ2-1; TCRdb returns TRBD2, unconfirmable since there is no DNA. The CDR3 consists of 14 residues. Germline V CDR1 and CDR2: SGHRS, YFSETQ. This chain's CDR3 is CASSLEREDDEQFF. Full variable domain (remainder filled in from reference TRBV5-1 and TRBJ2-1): KAGVTQTPRYLIKTRGQQVTLSCSPISGHRSVSWYQQTPGQGLQFLFEYFSETQRNKGNFPGRFSGRQFSNSRSEMNVSTLELGDSALYLCASSLEREDDEQFFGPGTRLTVL.

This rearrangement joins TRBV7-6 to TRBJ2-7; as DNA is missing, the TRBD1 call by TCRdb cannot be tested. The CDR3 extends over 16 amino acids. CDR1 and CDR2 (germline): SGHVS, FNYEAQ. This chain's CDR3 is CASSPLTDLSSYEQYF.

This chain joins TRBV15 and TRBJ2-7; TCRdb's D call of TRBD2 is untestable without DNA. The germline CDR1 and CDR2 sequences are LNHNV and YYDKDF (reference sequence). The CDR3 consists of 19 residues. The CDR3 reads CATSRDFEWEGREPREQYF.